This T cell receptor (beta chain) was profiled in a study of blood T cell repertoires in COVID-19 (dated by TCRdb to the early 2020s). A note on the overall study: Samples from collaborators originated in the United States, Italy and Spain and spanned both the acute and convalescent phases of COVID-19. The repertoires were made available in a free public database intended to serve as a resource for research on the immune response to SARS-CoV-2. HLA class I and class II types, where available, came from metadata supplied by the sample provider rather than from assay-based typing. The material from the prospective study consisted of cDNA or gDNA derived from T cells, B-cell-depleted T cells, or PBMCs. Sample metadata almost always included a de-identified subject ID, COVID-19 status, age in years and sex. Subjects who had been exposed to COVID-19, were actively infected with it, or had recovered from it provided the deeply sampled blood TCRbeta repertoires that made up the dataset. Samples were obtained from the ongoing ImmuneRACE study (first 160 participants) and from over a thousand subjects provided by 6 global collaborators. The study at large found these results: Clinical and demographic metadata were provided uncurated, with the amount varying by source and participant.

With regard to this clone: It has no known antigen specificity. No per-base quality is available; no much larger clone lies one base away.

The CDR3 contains 15 residues, cysteine and phenylalanine counted. Only the CDR3 part of the read is kept: 45 bases, read in frame from the first base. The germline V gene specifies KGHSH as CDR1 and LQKENI as CDR2. V is pruned by 6 bases and J by 8 bases, leaving 10 bases of the junction without a gene match. The immunoSEQ Assay, a bias-controlled multiplex PCR, was used to amplify TCRbeta CDR3 regions from genomic DNA. In the source study's methods: The number of nucleated cells in each sample was estimated from the amplification of reference gene primers within the assay. To quantify the absolute abundance of each unique TCRbeta CDR3 rearrangement, sequence reads were collapsed and filtered. For each sample, productive Simpson clonality was calculated as the square root of Simpson's diversity index across productive rearrangements. TCRdb holds this immuneACCESS table with in-frame rearrangements only. Some clones are missing; in checked studies, unresolved V genes explain under half, and the rest has no known cause. V, J and clone size derive from that table, while D and trimming were established from the DNA sequence. The sample records 70,000 to 95,000 clones, 80% to 90% of which are singletons. Together, the top ten hold roughly 4.9% of the sample.

Each collaborating institution followed its own protocols to collect whole blood in K2EDTA tubes. For TCRbeta analysis, collaborators shipped samples in one of three forms: frozen whole blood, isolated PBMCs, or DNA extracted from either of those sample types. Material for sequencing was peripheral blood. Rearrangement joined TRBV18 to TRBJ1-4, with 9 bases matching TRBD1. This sequence was found in a woman over 75 with active COVID-19. The bases are TGTGCCAGCTCGCCCGGGACAGGGAGGTTCGAAAAACTGTTTTTT. It specifies CASSPGTGRFEKLFF.